The rows below give T cell receptor beta chains drawn from one sample of a study of somatic mutations in cytotoxic T cells in rheumatoid arthritis. Generated by immunoSEQ multiplex PCR, the TCRdb table keeps only in-frame clones and is missing some. The sample lists about 19,000 clones; around 81% were seen once. The sample consisted of CD8+ T cells sorted from blood. The receptors were gathered from an adult with rheumatoid arthritis. CDR3s include the opening cysteine and the closing phenylalanine or tryptophan. The D gene is left open where the match is weak. The listing skips clone size in some rows; elsewhere it reads once, few, many or a size class.

V gene	J gene	D gene	clone size	CDR3 protein	CDR3 DNA
TRBV15	TRBJ1-5	NA	NA	CATSRDHNSNQPQHF	TGTGCCACCAGCAGAGATCACAATAGCAATCAGCCCCAGCATTTT
TRBV7-8	TRBJ2-5	NA	NA	CASSVTGYQETQYF	TGTGCCAGCAGCGTCACTGGGTACCAAGAGACCCAGTACTTC
TRBV7-9	TRBJ2-6	NA	NA	CATSTLGSGANVLTF	TGTGCCACCTCGACCCTAGGCTCTGGGGCCAACGTCCTGACTTTC
TRBV4-3	TRBJ2-3	NA	NA	CASSQGGDTQYF	TGCGCCAGCAGCCAAGGAGGGGATACGCAGTATTTT
TRBV4-1	TRBJ2-1	NA	NA	CASSQVLALNEQFF	TGCGCCAGCAGCCAAGTACTGGCGCTCAATGAGCAGTTCTTC
TRBV12-5	TRBJ2-2	TRBD1	NA	CASASSQGARTGELFF	TGTGCTAGTGCCTCGTCACAGGGGGCTAGGACCGGGGAGCTGTTTTTT
TRBV6-6	TRBJ2-7	NA	few	CASSPNYEQYF	TGTGCCAGCAGCCCTAACTACGAGCAGTACTTC
TRBV30	TRBJ2-7	NA	NA	CAWSVRIRSLPTSSYEQYF	TGTGCCTGGAGTGTACGTATCAGGAGCTTACCGACAAGCTCCTACGAGCAGTACTTC
TRBV6-1	TRBJ2-5	TRBD2	few	CASSAWGTSGQETQYF	TGTGCCAGCAGTGCGTGGGGGACTAGCGGCCAAGAGACCCAGTACTTC
TRBV5-6	TRBJ1-2	NA	NA	CASSVGHPRDYGYTF	TGTGCCAGCAGCGTAGGACACCCACGGGACTATGGCTACACCTTC
TRBV5-4	TRBJ1-4	NA	once	CASSLGRPEKLFF	TGTGCCAGCAGCTTGGGCAGGCCCGAAAAACTGTTTTTT
TRBV9	TRBJ2-1	TRBD1	NA	CASSVEGTEYNEQFF	TGTGCCAGCAGCGTAGAGGGGACAGAATACAATGAGCAGTTCTTC
TRBV7-2	TRBJ2-1	NA	once	CASSLNRVNEQFF	TGTGCCAGCAGCCTAAACCGAGTAAATGAGCAGTTCTTC
TRBV27	TRBJ1-2	TRBD1	NA	CASRLDRAEGGYTF	TGTGCCAGTCGCCTAGACAGGGCGGAGGGTGGCTACACCTTC
TRBV7-8	TRBJ1-1	NA	NA	CASSLGRQKNTEAFF	TGTGCCAGCAGCTTAGGCCGACAGAAGAACACTGAAGCTTTCTTT
TRBV25-1	TRBJ2-1	TRBD2	few	CASSLAGLAYNEQFF	TGTGCCAGCAGTTTAGCGGGCCTTGCCTACAATGAGCAGTTCTTC
TRBV9	TRBJ2-7	TRBD2	few	CASSVGTSGSYEQYF	TGTGCCAGCAGCGTAGGGACTAGCGGGAGCTACGAGCAGTACTTC
TRBV5-1	TRBJ1-1	NA	NA	CASSLARRLPGPRAEAFF	TGCGCCAGCAGCTTGGCAAGGAGGTTGCCCGGCCCGAGGGCTGAAGCTTTCTTT
TRBV5-6	TRBJ1-5	NA	NA	CASSFGQGAGAQHF	TGTGCCAGCAGCTTTGGGCAGGGCGCCGGGGCCCAGCATTTT
TRBV11-2	TRBJ2-2	NA	NA	CASSQVFGTGELFF	TGTGCCAGCAGCCAAGTATTTGGGACCGGGGAGCTGTTTTTT
TRBV15	TRBJ2-1	NA	NA	CATRVDSSSYNEQFF	TGTGCCACCAGAGTGGACTCCTCCTCCTACAATGAGCAGTTCTTC
TRBV4-1	TRBJ1-5	TRBD1	NA	CASSPRDRDSNQPQHF	TGCGCCAGCAGCCCCCGGGACAGGGATAGCAATCAGCCCCAGCATTTT
TRBV21-1	TRBJ2-1	NA	once	CASIRQRGEQFF	TGTGCCAGCATCCGACAGAGGGGAGAGCAGTTCTTC
TRBV7-3	TRBJ2-5	NA	NA	CASGVRPLQETQYF	TGTGCCAGCGGGGTCCGCCCCCTACAAGAGACCCAGTACTTC
TRBV5-4	TRBJ2-7	TRBD2	NA	CASSGPGLAGVEEQYF	TGTGCCAGCAGCGGACCGGGACTAGCGGGAGTAGAAGAGCAGTACTTC
TRBV28	TRBJ1-5	TRBD1	NA	CASSLTGAAQPQHF	TGTGCCAGCAGTTTAACAGGGGCGGCTCAGCCCCAGCATTTT
TRBV25-1	TRBJ1-2	NA	NA	CASSGPRDGYTF	TGTGCCAGCAGCGGGCCTCGGGATGGCTACACCTTC
TRBV13	TRBJ2-3	NA	few	CASSLRGGTDTQYF	TGTGCCAGCAGCTTAAGAGGTGGCACAGATACGCAGTATTTT
TRBV27	TRBJ1-2	TRBD1	NA	CASSPGTGLNYGYTF	TGTGCCAGCAGTCCGGGGACAGGTCTTAACTATGGCTACACCTTC
TRBV25-1	TRBJ2-1	NA	NA	CASSTYNRGSEQFF	TGTGCCAGCAGTACATATAATCGAGGCAGTGAGCAGTTCTTC
TRBV5-8	TRBJ2-2	NA	NA	CASSPWGLANTGELFF	TGTGCCAGCAGCCCGTGGGGGCTAGCGAACACCGGGGAGCTGTTTTTT
TRBV28	TRBJ1-3	NA	NA	CASGLSGNTIYF	TGTGCCTCGGGACTCTCTGGAAACACCATATATTTT
TRBV6-1	TRBJ1-2	NA	NA	CASSPSGGASEGYTF	TGTGCCAGCAGCCCTAGCGGCGGGGCCTCAGAGGGCTACACCTTC
TRBV9	TRBJ2-3	NA	NA	CASSVAGQDRLTDTQYF	TGTGCCAGCAGCGTAGCTGGTCAGGACCGTCTCACAGATACGCAGTATTTT
TRBV7-9	TRBJ2-1	NA	NA	CASSLEGVSEQFF	TGTGCCAGCAGCTTAGAAGGGGTAAGTGAGCAGTTCTTC
TRBV9	TRBJ2-1	NA	NA	CASSGNEQFF	TGTGCCAGCAGCGGGAATGAGCAGTTCTTC
TRBV5-1	TRBJ2-3	TRBD2	NA	CASSPSRTSGGRDTQYF	TGCGCCAGCAGCCCAAGTAGGACTAGCGGGGGCCGAGATACGCAGTATTTT
TRBV27	TRBJ1-1	NA	NA	CASSFTRGTVTEAFF	TGTGCCAGCAGTTTTACCCGGGGGACGGTCACTGAAGCTTTCTTT
TRBV5-1	TRBJ2-4	NA	once	CASSLGRGDRPELAKNIQYF	TGCGCCAGCAGCTTGGGGCGCGGGGACCGACCAGAACTAGCCAAAAACATTCAGTACTTC
TRBV19	TRBJ2-1	NA	NA	CASSISLYNEQFF	TGTGCCAGTAGTATCTCCCTGTACAATGAGCAGTTCTTC
TRBV10-3	TRBJ2-2	NA	NA	CAIKTANTGELFF	TGTGCCATAAAGACAGCGAACACCGGGGAGCTGTTTTTT
TRBV5-4	TRBJ1-1	TRBD1	NA	CASSPAGQGTNTEAFF	TGTGCCAGCAGCCCAGCCGGACAGGGTACGAACACTGAAGCTTTCTTT
TRBV13	TRBJ2-1	NA	NA	CASSLRGRGSDEQFF	TGTGCCAGCAGCTTAAGGGGAAGGGGATCGGATGAGCAGTTCTTC
TRBV21-1	TRBJ1-2	NA	NA	CASSPLRVGSRGHGYTF	TGTGCCAGCAGCCCACTCAGGGTGGGCTCCAGGGGGCATGGCTACACCTTC